A single TCR beta chain is shown here with its context. The data derive from a study of cytomegalovirus exposure and HLA in healthy donors. CDR1 and CDR2 (germline): MNHEY, SVGAGI. This CDR3 spans 16 amino acids. V lost 4 bases to trimming and J lost 4 bases, with 18 bases between them. Profiling relied on immunoSEQ multiplex PCR, and the TCRdb table lists in-frame clones only, not all of them. Of roughly 270,000 clones detected, over 75% appear once; the ten largest clones hold roughly 0.93%. Sequences were obtained from PBMCs. V gene TRBV6-5 combines with J gene TRBJ2-3; a weak D match, TRBD1 (7 bases). The sequence came from a woman aged 18-30 years in good health and CMV-seronegative. CDR3 sequence: CASSSTQGTYPDTQYF. The CDR3 nucleotides are TGTGCCAGCAGTTCCACACAGGGGACTTATCCAGATACGCAGTATTTT.